What follows is one TCR beta chain and its context. As yet, its antigen is unknown. This entry comes from a study of cytomegalovirus exposure and HLA in healthy donors. Points from the study as a whole: The authors later linked a missense DCLRE1C variant to TCR beta V- and J-gene trimming. TCR beta chains numbering some 160 were designated cytomegalovirus-associated. Analysis was performed later, and it showed HLA-associated TCR beta chains to be more clonally expanded than equally common others.

The study ran its PCR with 60 Vbeta and 13 Jbeta primers. Libraries were prepared by immunoSEQ multiplex PCR; TCRdb keeps only in-frame clonotypes and omits some of them. The top ten clones hold roughly 1.2% of a sample with more than 85,000 clones, approximately 80% of them seen once. The CDR3 length is 11 residues. V lost 2 bases and J lost 8, with 9 bases in between. Germline loops: CDR1 SQVTM, CDR2 ANQGSEA. This sequence originates from a young woman in good health and CMV-seronegative. V and J are TRBV29-1 and TRBJ1-2; possible D gene TRBD1, 5 bases. Input material: PBMCs. The CDR3 DNA reads TGCAGCGTTGAATGGCAGGGCGGCTACACCTTC. Amino acid sequence: CSVEWQGGYTF.